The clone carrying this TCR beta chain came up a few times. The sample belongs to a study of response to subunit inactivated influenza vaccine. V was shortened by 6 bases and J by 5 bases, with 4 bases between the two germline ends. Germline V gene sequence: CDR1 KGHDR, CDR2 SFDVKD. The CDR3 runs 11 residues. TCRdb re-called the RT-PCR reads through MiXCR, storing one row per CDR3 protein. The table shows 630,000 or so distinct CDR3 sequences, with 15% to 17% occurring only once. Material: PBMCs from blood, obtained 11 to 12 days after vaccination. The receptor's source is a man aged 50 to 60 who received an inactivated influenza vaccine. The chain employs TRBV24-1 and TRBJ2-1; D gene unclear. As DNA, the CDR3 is TGTGCCACCAGTTTAGACAATGAGCAGTTCTTC. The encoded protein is CATSLDNEQFF.